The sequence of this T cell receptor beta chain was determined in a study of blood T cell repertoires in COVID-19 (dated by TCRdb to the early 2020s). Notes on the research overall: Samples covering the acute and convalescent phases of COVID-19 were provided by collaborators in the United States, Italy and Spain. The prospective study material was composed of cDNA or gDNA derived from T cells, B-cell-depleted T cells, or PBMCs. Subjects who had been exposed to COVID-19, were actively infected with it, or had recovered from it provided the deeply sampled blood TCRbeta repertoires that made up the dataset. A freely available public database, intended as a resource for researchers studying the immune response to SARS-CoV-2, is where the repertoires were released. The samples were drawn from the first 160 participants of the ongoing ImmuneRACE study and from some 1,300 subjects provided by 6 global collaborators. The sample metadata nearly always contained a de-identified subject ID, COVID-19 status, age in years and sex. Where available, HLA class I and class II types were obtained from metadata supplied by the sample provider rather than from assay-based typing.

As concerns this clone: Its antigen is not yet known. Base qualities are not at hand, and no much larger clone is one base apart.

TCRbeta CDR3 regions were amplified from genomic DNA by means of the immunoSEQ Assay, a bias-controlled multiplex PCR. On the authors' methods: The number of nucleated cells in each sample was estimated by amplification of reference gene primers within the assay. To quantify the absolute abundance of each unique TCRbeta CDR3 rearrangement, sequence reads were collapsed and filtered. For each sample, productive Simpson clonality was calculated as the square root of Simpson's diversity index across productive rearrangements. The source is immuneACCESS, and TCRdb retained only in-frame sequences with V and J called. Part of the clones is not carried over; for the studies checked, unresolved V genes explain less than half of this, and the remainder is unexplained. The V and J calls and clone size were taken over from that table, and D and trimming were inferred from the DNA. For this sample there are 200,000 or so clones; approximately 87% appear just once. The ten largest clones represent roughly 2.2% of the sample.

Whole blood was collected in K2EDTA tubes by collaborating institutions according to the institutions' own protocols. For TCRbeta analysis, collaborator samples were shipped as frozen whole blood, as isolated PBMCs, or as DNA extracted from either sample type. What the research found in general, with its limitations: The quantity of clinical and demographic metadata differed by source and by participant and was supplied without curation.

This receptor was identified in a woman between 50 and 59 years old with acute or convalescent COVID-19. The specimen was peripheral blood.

In nucleotide form, the sequence is TGCGCCAGCAGCTCAATAGCGGAAGGGCAGAACAATGAGCAGTTCTTC. Its translation reads: CASSSIAEGQNNEQFF. The V and J genes are TRBV5-1 and TRBJ2-1; matching of 6 bases hints at TRBD2 as the D gene. The CDR1 and CDR2 encoded by the germline V gene are SGHRS and YFSETQ. V is pared back by 3 bases and J by 5 bases, with 18 bases lying between the germline termini. The CDR3 sequence holds 16 residues, the cysteine and phenylalanine included. The only DNA kept is the CDR3, 48 bases in frame from the first base.